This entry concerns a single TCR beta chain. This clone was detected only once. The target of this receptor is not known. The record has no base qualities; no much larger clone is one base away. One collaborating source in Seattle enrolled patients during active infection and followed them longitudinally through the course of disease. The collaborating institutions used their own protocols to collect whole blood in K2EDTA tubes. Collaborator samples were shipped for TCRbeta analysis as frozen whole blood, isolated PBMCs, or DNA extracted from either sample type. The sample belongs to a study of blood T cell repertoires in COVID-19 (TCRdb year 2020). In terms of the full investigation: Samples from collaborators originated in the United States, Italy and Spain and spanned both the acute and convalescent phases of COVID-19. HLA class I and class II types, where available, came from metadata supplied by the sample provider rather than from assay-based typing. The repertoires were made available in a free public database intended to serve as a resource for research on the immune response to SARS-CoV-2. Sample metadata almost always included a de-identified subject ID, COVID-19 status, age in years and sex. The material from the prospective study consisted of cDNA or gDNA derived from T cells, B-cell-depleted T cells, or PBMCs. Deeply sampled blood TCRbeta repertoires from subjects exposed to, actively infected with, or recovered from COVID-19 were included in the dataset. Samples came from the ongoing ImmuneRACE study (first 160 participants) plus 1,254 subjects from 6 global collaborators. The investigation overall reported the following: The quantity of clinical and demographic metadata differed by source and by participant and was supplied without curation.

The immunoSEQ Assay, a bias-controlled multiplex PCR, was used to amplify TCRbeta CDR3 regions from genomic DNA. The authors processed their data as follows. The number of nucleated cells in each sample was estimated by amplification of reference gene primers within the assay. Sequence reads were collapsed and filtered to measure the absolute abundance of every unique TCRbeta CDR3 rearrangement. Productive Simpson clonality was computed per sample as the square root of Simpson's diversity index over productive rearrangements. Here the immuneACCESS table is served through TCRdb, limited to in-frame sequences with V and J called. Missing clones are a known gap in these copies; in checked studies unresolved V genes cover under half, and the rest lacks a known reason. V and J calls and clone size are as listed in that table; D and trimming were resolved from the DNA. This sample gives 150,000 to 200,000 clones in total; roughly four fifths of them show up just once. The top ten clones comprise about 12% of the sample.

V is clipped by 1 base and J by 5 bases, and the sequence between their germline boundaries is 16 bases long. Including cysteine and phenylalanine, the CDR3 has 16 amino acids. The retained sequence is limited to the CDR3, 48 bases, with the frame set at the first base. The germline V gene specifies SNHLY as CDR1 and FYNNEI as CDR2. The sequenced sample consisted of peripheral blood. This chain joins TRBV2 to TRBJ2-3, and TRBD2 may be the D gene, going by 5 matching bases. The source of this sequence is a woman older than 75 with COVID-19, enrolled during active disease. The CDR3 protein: CASSEGGPREGDTQYF. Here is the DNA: TGTGCCAGCAGTGAAGGAGGCCCGAGGGAAGGAGATACGCAGTATTTT.